The rows below give T cell receptor beta chains drawn from one sample of a study of blood T cell repertoires in COVID-19. Sequenced by immunoSEQ multiplex PCR; TCRdb stores in-frame clones only, minus some. The repertoire has roughly 400,000 clones, roughly 86% of them found once; the top ten carry approximately 2.1%. The sample comprised PBMCs or T cells enriched from blood (not recorded which). These receptors were taken from a woman between 40 and 50 years old with acute COVID-19. The CDR3 runs from the conserved cysteine through the conserved F or W. The D gene is left open where the match is weak. A clone size is listed for some rows: how often the clone was seen (once, few, many), or a class if it is expanded.

j_call v_call d_call clone_size cdr3_aa cdr3_nt
TRBJ2-5 TRBV9 NA NA CASSVVVGGQETQYF TGTGCCAGCAGCGTAGTCGTCGGGGGACAAGAGACCCAGTACTTC
TRBJ2-5 TRBV19 TRBD1 few CASSVGQGMTQYF TGTGCCAGTAGTGTTGGACAGGGGATGACCCAGTACTTC
TRBJ2-7 TRBV5-4 TRBD1 NA CASSWDRDDEQYF TGTGCCAGCAGCTGGGACAGGGATGACGAGCAGTACTTC
TRBJ1-6 TRBV5-1 TRBD1 NA CASRQGQLRGSPLHF TGCGCCAGCCGACAGGGACAGTTAAGAGGTTCACCCCTCCACTTT
TRBJ1-6 TRBV6-1 NA NA CASSDRELFPLHF TGTGCCAGCAGTGACAGGGAATTGTTCCCCCTCCACTTT
TRBJ1-5 TRBV19 TRBD1 once CASSMRTGENQPQHF TGTGCCAGTAGTATGAGGACAGGGGAAAATCAGCCCCAGCATTTT
TRBJ2-5 TRBV20-1 NA NA CSANSLATEYF TGCAGTGCTAACTCTCTAGCGACGGAGTACTTC
TRBJ2-3 TRBV7-2 TRBD2 once CASSLPGTKIDTQYF TGTGCCAGCAGCTTGCCCGGGACTAAGATAGATACGCAGTATTTT
TRBJ1-1 TRBV19 NA NA CASSLGGLRTEAFF TGTGCCAGTAGTTTGGGGGGGCTGAGGACTGAAGCTTTCTTT
TRBJ1-4 TRBV19 NA NA CASSSRSATNEKLFF TGTGCCAGTAGTTCGAGGTCCGCAACTAATGAAAAACTGTTTTTT
TRBJ2-7 TRBV18 NA NA CASSTKAGNEQYF TGTGCCAGCTCGACAAAAGCAGGTAACGAGCAGTACTTC
TRBJ2-7 TRBV7-2 NA NA CASSPEAGPYEQYF TGTGCCAGCAGCCCCGAGGCAGGGCCTTACGAGCAGTACTTC
TRBJ2-5 TRBV29-1 NA few CSVIDAGQETQYF TGCAGCGTGATAGATGCGGGGCAAGAGACCCAGTACTTC
TRBJ1-6 TRBV5-1 NA NA CASSLGGHGNSPLHF TGCGCCAGCAGCTTGGGGGGCCATGGGAATTCACCCCTCCACTTT
TRBJ2-7 TRBV11-2 TRBD2 NA CASSPNSGTTYEQYF TGTGCCAGCAGCCCCAACTCCGGGACTACCTACGAGCAGTACTTC
TRBJ1-1 TRBV5-4 NA NA CASSLGQRNTEAFF TGTGCCAGCAGCTTGGGACAGAGGAACACTGAAGCTTTCTTT
TRBJ1-3 TRBV10-3 TRBD1 NA CAASVGQGENTIYF TGTGCCGCTTCGGTCGGACAGGGGGAAAACACCATATATTTT
TRBJ2-1 TRBV9 TRBD2 NA CASSSRGGRAYNEQFF TGTGCCAGCAGCTCCCGGGGGGGGAGGGCCTACAATGAGCAGTTCTTC
TRBJ2-1 TRBV24-1 TRBD1 NA CATSDRRDRVYNEQFF TGTGCCACCAGTGATCGCCGGGACAGGGTTTACAATGAGCAGTTCTTC
TRBJ1-5 TRBV27 TRBD1 NA CASSSPGQLGRNQPQHF TGTGCCAGCAGTTCCCCGGGACAGCTAGGCAGAAATCAGCCCCAGCATTTT
TRBJ2-7 TRBV19 TRBD2 NA CASSLGRTSVSYEQYF TGTGCCAGTAGCCTCGGGAGGACTAGCGTGTCCTACGAGCAGTACTTC
TRBJ2-7 TRBV29-1 TRBD2 NA CSIIAGGRENF TGCAGCATAATAGCGGGGGGCCGGGAAAACTTC
TRBJ1-2 TRBV5-8 NA NA CASRDYGYTF TGTGCCAGTCGTGACTATGGCTACACCTTC
TRBJ2-7 TRBV27 NA NA CASSFGYEQYF TGTGCCAGCAGTTTCGGCTACGAGCAGTACTTC
TRBJ2-1 TRBV9 TRBD1 NA CASSAGQSDEQFF TGTGCCAGCAGCGCGGGACAGAGCGATGAGCAGTTCTTC
TRBJ2-1 TRBV7-6 NA once CASSLVTGGGGEQFF TGTGCCAGCAGCTTAGTAACAGGCGGGGGCGGTGAGCAGTTCTTC
TRBJ2-7 TRBV5-1 NA NA CASSPGSAGEQYF TGCGCCAGCAGCCCGGGATCCGCGGGCGAGCAGTACTTC
TRBJ2-2 TRBV5-4 TRBD1 NA CASSVGQTNTGELFF TGTGCCAGCAGCGTGGGACAGACGAACACCGGGGAGCTGTTTTTT
TRBJ1-3 TRBV7-9 NA NA CASSRSDTGPGNTIYF TGTGCCAGCAGCCGTTCGGACACCGGGCCTGGAAACACCATATATTTT